One sample yielded the 27 T cell receptor beta chains listed below, sequenced in a study of CD8 T cells in ankylosing spondylitis. TCRdb re-called the 5' RACE reads through MiXCR, storing one row per CDR3 protein. The sample has roughly 130,000 distinct CDR3 sequences, over 6% seen once. Material for sequencing was blood, either unsorted or a sorted T cell fraction (not recorded which). The receptors derive from a male donor with ankylosing spondylitis or in good health (not recorded which).

At least ten counts were recorded for this clonotype. This chain links TRBV29-1 with TRBJ1-2, with unresolved D. Per the germline V gene, CDR1 is SQVTM and CDR2 is ANQGSEA. The CDR3 runs 15 residues. V shed 6 bases and J shed 8 bases, with 25 bases lying between them. The CDR3 sequence is CSVVGTTGRSSGYTF. DNA for the CDR3: TGCAGCGTAGTAGGCACTACGGGCAGATCCTCGGGCTACACCTTC.

This clonotype was detected ten times or more. V is TRBV3-1 and J is TRBJ1-1, with 9 bases aligning to TRBD1. The CDR3 sequence is 15 residues long. CDR1 and CDR2 from the germline V gene are LGHDT and YNNKEL (reference sequence). Trimming took 1 base from V and 0 from J; bases not matched to a gene: 0. The CDR3 region is CASSQGQGVNTEAFF. DNA of the CDR3: TGTGCCAGCAGCCAAGGACAGGGGGTGAACACTGAAGCTTTCTTT.

This clonotype was recorded a few times. The chain links TRBV6-5 to TRBJ2-1; TRBD2 agrees at 9 bases. Trimming cost V 1 base and J 5 bases; bases outside gene matches: 6. The germline gives CDR1 MNHEY, CDR2 SVGAGI. This CDR3 is built from 16 residues. The CDR3 DNA follows: TGTGCCAGCAGTTACTGGGCTAGCGGGACCGACAATGAGCAGTTCTTC. Its protein product is CASSYWASGTDNEQFF.

This clonotype has a count of ten or more. DNA of the CDR3: TGTGCCAGCAGCGGGGACAGGGGGTACGAGCAGTACTTC. Its translation is CASSGDRGYEQYF. The genes are TRBV11-2 and TRBJ2-7; 11 bases line up with TRBD1. Germline V gene lookup returns CDR1 SGHAT and CDR2 FQNNGV. Unmatched junction bases numbered 1, after V lost 5 bases and J lost 4 bases. This CDR3 comprises 13 residues. The full variable domain, in which reference TRBV11-2 and TRBJ2-7 provide the parts outside the CDR3, is EAGVAQSPRYKIIEKRQSVAFWCNPISGHATLYWYQQILGQGPKLLIQFQNNGVVDDSQLPKDRFSAERLKGVDSTLKIQPAKLEDSAVYLCASSGDRGYEQYFGPGTRLTVT.

In this sample, this clonotype turned up many times. The CDR3 spells CASSFQGDTGELFF. CDR3 in DNA: TGTGCCAGCAGCTTCCAGGGTGACACCGGGGAGCTGTTTTTT. The chain joins TRBV5-5 to TRBJ2-2, with a possible D match to TRBD1 (5 bases). Germline values: CDR1 SGHKS, CDR2 YYEKEE (reference sequence). Between the trimmed V and J ends, which lost 2 bases and 3 bases, there was a span of 8 bases. This CDR3 region has 14 residues. The whole variable domain, remainder taken from reference TRBV5-5 and TRBJ2-2, is DAGVTQSPTHLIKTRGQQVTLRCSPISGHKSVSWYQQVLGQGPQFIFQYYEKEERGRGNFPDRFSARQFPNYSSELNVNALLLGDSALYLCASSFQGDTGELFFGEGSRLTVL.

The table lists this clonotype with many counts. The rearrangement uses TRBV20-1 and TRBJ2-7; tentative D call: TRBD2 (7 bases). This CDR3 has 15 residues. Trimming took 5 bases from V and 5 from J, leaving 22 bases between them. CDR1 is DFQATT, CDR2 SNEGSKA, per germline (reference sequence). This chain's CDR3 is CSAPIGGREYHEQYF. The DNA of the CDR3 is TGCAGTGCTCCGATCGGGGGGCGGGAGTATCACGAGCAGTACTTC.

This clonotype turned up a few times. The V gene is TRBV3-1, the J gene TRBJ1-6; 10 positions agree with TRBD1. Germline loops: CDR1 LGHDT, CDR2 YNNKEL (reference sequence). The V segment lost 0 bases and the J segment 9 bases; nucleotides outside the gene matches: 11. The CDR3 has 18 amino acids. Here the CDR3 reads CASSQDMGHWTGGSPLHF. Here the CDR3 DNA reads TGTGCCAGCAGCCAAGATATGGGCCATTGGACAGGGGGTTCACCCCTCCACTTT. The variable domain in full, completed from reference TRBV3-1 and TRBJ1-6, reads DTAVSQTPKYLVTQMGNDKSIKCEQNLGHDTMYWYKQDSKKFLKIMFSYNNKELIINETVPNRFSPKSPDKAHLNLHINSLELGDSAVYFCASSQDMGHWTGGSPLHFGNGTRLTVT.

This clonotype was found many times. The CDR3 here is CASSLPRGGTEAFF. As DNA, the CDR3 is TGTGCCAGCAGCTTACCCCGAGGGGGCACTGAAGCTTTCTTT. The chain recombines TRBV7-8 with TRBJ1-1, with TRBD1 as a possible D gene (6 bases). CDR3 length equals 14 residues. CDR1 and CDR2 (germline): SGHVS, FQNEAQ. V was pared by 2 bases and J by 4 bases, with 11 bases between.

In this sample, this clonotype turned up many times. J is TRBJ1-6 and V is TRBV15; D call uncertain. CDR3 size: 13 residues. V gave up 0 bases and J gave up 9 bases, with 6 bases separating them. Germline CDR1 LNHNV, CDR2 YYDKDF (reference sequence). The CDR3 sequence: CATSRDRSSPLHF. CDR3 DNA: TGTGCCACCAGCAGAGATAGGAGTTCACCCCTCCACTTT.

This clonotype was seen many times. V usage is TRBV4-3 and J usage is TRBJ2-1; a possible D gene is TRBD1 (5 bases). The germline V gene has CDR1 LGHNA and CDR2 YSLEER. V lost 2 bases to trimming and J lost 7 bases, with 12 bases between them. The CDR3 spans 14 residues. The CDR3 coding sequence is TGCGCCAGCAGCCAACCCGACAGAGCGAATGAGCAGTTCTTC. This gives the protein CASSQPDRANEQFF.

The V and J genes are TRBV7-6 and TRBJ2-5, with 9 bases matching TRBD2. Germline CDR1 and CDR2: SGHVS and FNYEAQ. The trim removed 3 bases at V and 3 bases at J, leaving 8 bases unmatched. CDR3 length: 16 amino acids. CDR3 in amino acids: CASSFGAGGAEETQYF. In DNA, the CDR3 is TGTGCCAGCAGCTTTGGAGCGGGGGGAGCCGAAGAGACCCAGTACTTC.

This clonotype was picked up many times. V usage is TRBV4-3 and J usage is TRBJ2-5; no firm D call. The CDR3 spans 13 residues. V lost 4 bases and J lost 5, with 11 bases in between. Germline CDR1 LGHNA, CDR2 YSLEER. CDR3 sequence reads: CASSRTERETQYF. DNA for the CDR3: TGCGCCAGCAGCCGCACAGAGAGGGAGACCCAGTACTTC.

This clonotype was seen repeatedly, ten times or more. The chain recombines TRBV29-1 with TRBJ2-4; D is possibly TRBD1 or TRBD2 (5 bases each). The CDR3 totals 13 residues. V was clipped by 6 bases and J by 8 bases, with 17 bases between them. Germline V gene lookup returns CDR1 SQVTM and CDR2 ANQGSEA. In nucleotides, the CDR3 is TGCAGCGTCGCCGTTAGATTGGGGGACATTCAGTACTTC. Amino acid sequence: CSVAVRLGDIQYF. The full variable domain, rest sourced from reference TRBV29-1 and TRBJ2-4, is SAVISQKPSRDICQRGTSLTIQCQVDSQVTMMFWYRQQPGQSLTLIATANQGSEATYESGFVIDKFPISRPNLTFSTLTVSNMSPEDSSIYLCSVAVRLGDIQYFGAGTRLSVL.

This clonotype was observed at least ten times. The V gene is TRBV5-1, the J gene TRBJ1-5; no definite D call. Trimming removed 4 bases from V and 3 bases from J, with 11 bases in between. This CDR3 has 14 residues. CDR1 SGHRS and CDR2 YFSETQ come from the germline V gene. CDR3 DNA: TGCGCCAGCAGCGTGGACGGATACAATCAGCCCCAGCATTTT. It translates to CASSVDGYNQPQHF.

This clonotype has a count of ten or more. V gene TRBV12-3 or TRBV12-4 combines with J gene TRBJ2-7; perhaps D is TRBD1 or TRBD2 (6 bases each). The CDR3 is made up of 14 amino acids. Trimming pared 6 bases from V and 6 bases from J, leaving 18 bases between. DNA of the CDR3: TGTGCCAGCAGGGAGGACTCAAGGGGGGTCGAGCAGTACTTC. The encoded protein is CASREDSRGVEQYF.

This clonotype came up many times. This chain uses TRBV20-1 with TRBJ2-5, with D possibly being TRBD1 (5 bases). Trimming took 6 bases from V and 5 from J, leaving 16 bases between them. The CDR3 extends over 13 amino acids. Germline CDR1 is DFQATT and CDR2 is SNEGSKA (reference sequence). The CDR3 DNA follows: TGCAGTGCCGGACCTAGGGGTATGGAGACCCAGTACTTC. Translating it yields CSAGPRGMETQYF.

This clonotype came up many times. The rearrangement joins TRBV7-3 to TRBJ2-7, with D perhaps TRBD1 (5 bases). Germline lookup yields CDR1 SGHTA and CDR2 FQGTGA. The CDR3 is 13 residues long. The germline V and J ends were trimmed by 5 bases and 6 bases, with 14 bases remaining between them. The CDR3 DNA follows: TGTGCCAGCAGCCCTAACCAGGGCGGCGAGCAGTACTTC. It codes for CASSPNQGGEQYF.

This clonotype was seen ten or more times. The rearrangement uses TRBV6-5 and TRBJ2-3; TRBD2 aligns across 8 bases. The V segment lost 0 bases and the J segment 0 bases; nucleotides outside the gene matches: 11. Germline-derived CDR1 and CDR2 are MNHEY and SVGAGI. The CDR3 sequence is 19 residues long. The CDR3, as DNA: TGTGCCAGCAGTTACTCGCGGGGGGCCGGCGGTACTAGCACAGATACGCAGTATTTT. Translating it yields CASSYSRGAGGTSTDTQYF.

This clonotype was recorded at least ten times. This chain connects TRBV18 to TRBJ2-1; the D gene is possibly TRBD2 (6 bases). CDR3 size: 16 residues. Germline V lookup: CDR1 KGHSH, CDR2 LQKENI. V lost 1 base to trimming and J lost 5 bases, with 15 bases between them. DNA of the CDR3: TGTGCCAGCTCACCACGTACGGGAGAGGAGAACAATGAGCAGTTCTTC. This encodes CASSPRTGEENNEQFF.

This clonotype was seen repeatedly, ten times or more. The rearrangement links TRBV5-1 to TRBJ2-7, with 7 bases aligning to TRBD1. The CDR3 runs to 14 residues. V lost 4 bases and J lost 2; bases outside the gene matches: 6. Germline loops: CDR1 SGHRS, CDR2 YFSETQ. CDR3: CASSGTAATYEQYF. DNA of the CDR3: TGCGCCAGCAGCGGGACAGCGGCCACCTACGAGCAGTACTTC. The full variable domain, with the rest looked up from reference TRBV5-1 and TRBJ2-7, is KAGVTQTPRYLIKTRGQQVTLSCSPISGHRSVSWYQQTPGQGLQFLFEYFSETQRNKGNFPGRFSGRQFSNSRSEMNVSTLELGDSALYLCASSGTAATYEQYFGPGTRLTVT.

This clonotype was recorded at least ten times. The rearrangement joins TRBV5-1 to TRBJ2-5, with unresolved D. The CDR3 is 13 residues long. V lost 6 bases and J lost 5, with 14 bases in between. The V gene's germline CDR1 is SGHRS and CDR2 YFSETQ. The CDR3 sequence: CASMAPGRETQYF. In nucleotides, the CDR3 is TGCGCCAGCATGGCTCCGGGCCGGGAGACCCAGTACTTC. Variable domain in full (rest from reference TRBV5-1 and TRBJ2-5): KAGVTQTPRYLIKTRGQQVTLSCSPISGHRSVSWYQQTPGQGLQFLFEYFSETQRNKGNFPGRFSGRQFSNSRSEMNVSTLELGDSALYLCASMAPGRETQYFGPGTRLLVL.

This clonotype came up many times. The genes are TRBV12-3 or TRBV12-4 and TRBJ1-6; D perhaps matches TRBD1 (6 bases). With 3 bases removed from V and 10 bases from J, the gap between germline ends came to 13 bases. This CDR3 contains 14 residues. CDR3: CASSFRGPQSPLHF. The CDR3 DNA reads as TGTGCCAGCAGTTTCAGGGGCCCCCAATCACCCCTCCACTTT.

At least ten counts were recorded for this clonotype. The chain carries TRBV3-1 and TRBJ2-7; D gene uncertain. Germline assignment: CDR1 LGHDT and CDR2 YNNKEL (reference sequence). CDR3 length: 14 residues. With 2 bases removed from V and 2 bases from J, the gap between germline ends came to 10 bases. The CDR3 DNA follows: TGTGCCAGCAGCCAATGGGCAGACCCCTACGAGCAGTACTTC. Translated: CASSQWADPYEQYF.

This clonotype occurred many times. The rearrangement uses TRBV5-1 and TRBJ2-2; possible D gene TRBD1, 6 bases. From germline, CDR1 is SGHRS and CDR2 YFSETQ. The V end was cut by 4 bases, the J end by 4 bases, with 11 bases between. The CDR3 runs 14 residues. The CDR3 here is CASSTGQSTGELFF. The DNA of the CDR3 is TGCGCCAGCAGCACGGGACAAAGCACCGGGGAGCTGTTTTTT. Full variable domain (remainder filled in from reference TRBV5-1 and TRBJ2-2): KAGVTQTPRYLIKTRGQQVTLSCSPISGHRSVSWYQQTPGQGLQFLFEYFSETQRNKGNFPGRFSGRQFSNSRSEMNVSTLELGDSALYLCASSTGQSTGELFFGEGSRLTVL.

There are many counts of this clonotype. The gene calls are TRBV5-6 and TRBJ1-4; D perhaps matches TRBD1 (5 bases). Germline CDR1 SGHDT, CDR2 YYEEEE. This CDR3 has 15 amino acids. Trimming removed 3 bases from V and 8 bases from J, with 17 bases in between. CDR3 in DNA: TGTGCCAGCAGCTCCGCGACAGATTTAATAGAAAAACTGTTTTTT. Amino acid sequence: CASSSATDLIEKLFF.

This clonotype was seen many times. V and J are TRBV5-1 and TRBJ2-1, with 10 bases matching TRBD2. Germline CDR1 SGHRS, CDR2 YFSETQ. CDR3 length: 16 residues. The ends lost 7 bases at V and 4 bases at J; junction bases unmatched: 11. CDR3 in amino acids: CASSIPSGRIYNEQFF. The CDR3 DNA is TGCGCCAGCTCGATCCCTAGCGGGAGAATATACAATGAGCAGTTCTTC.

This clonotype was recorded at least ten times. The rearrangement joins TRBV27 to TRBJ2-1; 13 nucleotides align to TRBD2. CDR1 and CDR2 (germline): MNHEY, SMNVEV (reference sequence). The junction had 8 bases not matched to a gene; V was cut back by 8 bases and J by 4 bases. This CDR3 spans 16 amino acids. The CDR3 reads CASRLAGGLRYNEQFF. CDR3 nucleotide sequence: TGTGCCAGCCGACTAGCGGGAGGTCTAAGATACAATGAGCAGTTCTTC.